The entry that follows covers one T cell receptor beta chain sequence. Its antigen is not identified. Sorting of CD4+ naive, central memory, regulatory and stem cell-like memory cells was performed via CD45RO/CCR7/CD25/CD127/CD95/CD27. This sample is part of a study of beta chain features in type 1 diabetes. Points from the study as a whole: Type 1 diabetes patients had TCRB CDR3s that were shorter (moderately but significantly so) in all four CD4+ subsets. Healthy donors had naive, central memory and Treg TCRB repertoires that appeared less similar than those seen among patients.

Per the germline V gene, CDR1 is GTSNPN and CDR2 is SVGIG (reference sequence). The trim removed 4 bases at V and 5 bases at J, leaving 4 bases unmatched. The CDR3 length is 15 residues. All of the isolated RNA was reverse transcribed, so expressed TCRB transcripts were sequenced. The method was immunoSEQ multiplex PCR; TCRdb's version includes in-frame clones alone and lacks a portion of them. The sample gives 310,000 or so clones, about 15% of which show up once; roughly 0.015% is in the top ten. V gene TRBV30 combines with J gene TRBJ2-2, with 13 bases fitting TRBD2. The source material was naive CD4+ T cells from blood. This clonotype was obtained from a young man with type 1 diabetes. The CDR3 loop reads CAWTGLAGHTGELFF. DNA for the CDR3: TGTGCCTGGACGGGACTAGCGGGACATACCGGGGAGCTGTTTTTT.